This T cell receptor (beta chain) is drawn from a study of blood T cell repertoires in COVID-19. Background on the study: Some COVID-19 samples were acute and others convalescent; all came from the United States, Italy and Spain. In each case, the material was cDNA or gDNA derived from T cells, B-cell-depleted T cells, or PBMCs.

Methods used by the authors: Reference gene primer amplification gave estimated nucleated cell counts. This table comes from immunoSEQ multiplex PCR, and its TCRdb copy is limited to in-frame clones, with some not included. V, J and clone size are taken as reported in that table, and D and trimming were inferred from the DNA itself. The sample has around 200,000 clones, around four fifths seen once. The CDR3 consists of 12 residues. V was pared by 2 bases and J by 6 bases, with 4 bases between. The gene calls are TRBV12-3 or TRBV12-4 and TRBJ2-2; D gene unclear. The sequencing input was peripheral blood. The clonotype was recovered from a middle-aged man with active or convalescent COVID-19. CDR3 DNA: TGTGCCAGCAGTTTATACTCCGGGGAGCTGTTTTTT. Its translation: CASSLYSGELFF.